This TCR beta chain was profiled in a study of blood T cell repertoires in COVID-19. About the research overall: Material from acute and convalescent COVID-19 was sourced from the United States, Italy and Spain.

Losses at the gene ends were 6 bases for V and 0 bases for J; bases not matched to a gene: 5. CDR1 is MNHEY, CDR2 SVGAGI, per germline. CDR3 length: 15 amino acids. This table comes from immunoSEQ multiplex PCR, and its TCRdb copy is limited to in-frame clones, with some not included. The table records about 90,000 clones, less than 90% of them present only once. The TCR was taken from an older man with acute or convalescent COVID-19. The specimen was peripheral blood. This chain connects TRBV6-5 to TRBJ2-3; 8 bases fit TRBD2. CDR3 in DNA: TGTGCCAGCAGGCTTACTAGCGGTAGCACAGATACGCAGTATTTT. Its protein is CASRLTSGSTDTQYF.